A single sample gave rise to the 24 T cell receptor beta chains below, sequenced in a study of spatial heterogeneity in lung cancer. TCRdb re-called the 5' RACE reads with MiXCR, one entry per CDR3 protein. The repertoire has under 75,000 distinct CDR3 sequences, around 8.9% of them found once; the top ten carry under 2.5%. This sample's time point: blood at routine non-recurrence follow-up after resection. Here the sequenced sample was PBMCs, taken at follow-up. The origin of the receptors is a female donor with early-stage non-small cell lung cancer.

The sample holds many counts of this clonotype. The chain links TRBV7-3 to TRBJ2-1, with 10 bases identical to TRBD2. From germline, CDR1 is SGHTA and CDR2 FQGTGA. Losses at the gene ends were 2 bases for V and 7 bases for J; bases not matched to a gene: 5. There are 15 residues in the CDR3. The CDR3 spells CASSLQAGGTNEQFF. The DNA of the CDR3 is TGTGCCAGCAGCTTACAAGCGGGAGGGACGAATGAGCAGTTCTTC.

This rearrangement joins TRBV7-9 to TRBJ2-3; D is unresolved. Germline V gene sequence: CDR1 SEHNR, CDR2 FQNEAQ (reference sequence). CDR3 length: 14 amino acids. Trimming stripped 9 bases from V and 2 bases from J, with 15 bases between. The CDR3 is CASTGTWTTDTQYF. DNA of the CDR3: TGTGCCAGTACGGGTACTTGGACCACAGATACGCAGTATTTT.

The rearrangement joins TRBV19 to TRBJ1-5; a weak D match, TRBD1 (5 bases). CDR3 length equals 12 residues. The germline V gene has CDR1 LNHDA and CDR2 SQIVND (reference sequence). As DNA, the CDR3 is TGTGTCTCAGGGACCCCCAATCAGCCCCAGCATTTT. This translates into CVSGTPNQPQHF.

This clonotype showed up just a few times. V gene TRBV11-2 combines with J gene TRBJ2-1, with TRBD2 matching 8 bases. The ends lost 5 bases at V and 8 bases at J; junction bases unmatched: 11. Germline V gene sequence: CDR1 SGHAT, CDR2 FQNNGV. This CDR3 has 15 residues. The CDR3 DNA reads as TGTGCCAGCAGCCAACAGCGGGAGCTGCTCTATGAGCAGTTCTTC. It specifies CASSQQRELLYEQFF.

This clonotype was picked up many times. The CDR3 loop reads CAIKVEGDNTEAFF. The DNA for the CDR3 is TGTGCCATCAAAGTGGAGGGTGACAACACTGAAGCTTTCTTT. The gene calls are TRBV10-3 and TRBJ1-1; no firm D call. The CDR3 length is 14 residues. The V gene's germline CDR1 is ENHRY and CDR2 SYGVKD. V was pared by 7 bases and J by 2 bases, with 14 bases between.

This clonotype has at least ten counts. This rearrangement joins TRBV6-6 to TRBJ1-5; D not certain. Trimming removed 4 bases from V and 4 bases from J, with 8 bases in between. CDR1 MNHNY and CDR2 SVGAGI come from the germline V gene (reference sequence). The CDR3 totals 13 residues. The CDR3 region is CASSSQINQPQHF. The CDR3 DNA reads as TGTGCCAGCAGTTCACAGATTAATCAGCCCCAGCATTTT.

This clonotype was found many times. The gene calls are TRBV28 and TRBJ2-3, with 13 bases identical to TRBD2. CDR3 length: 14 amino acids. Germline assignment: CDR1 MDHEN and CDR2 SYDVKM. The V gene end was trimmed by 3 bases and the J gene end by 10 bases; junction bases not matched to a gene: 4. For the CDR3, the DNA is TGTGCCAGCAGTTTGGGGACTAGCGGGACTGCGCAGTATTTT. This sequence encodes CASSLGTSGTAQYF.

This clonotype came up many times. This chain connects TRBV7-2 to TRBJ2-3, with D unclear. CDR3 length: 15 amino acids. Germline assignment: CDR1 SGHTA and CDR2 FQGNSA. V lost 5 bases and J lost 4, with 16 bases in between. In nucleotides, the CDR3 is TGTGCCAGCAGCCTACACCCCGCTTCGGCAGATACGCAGTATTTT. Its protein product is CASSLHPASADTQYF.

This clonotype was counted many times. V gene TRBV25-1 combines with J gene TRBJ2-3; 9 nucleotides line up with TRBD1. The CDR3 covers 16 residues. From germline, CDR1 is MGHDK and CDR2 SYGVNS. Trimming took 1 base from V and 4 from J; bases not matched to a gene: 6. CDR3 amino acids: CASSEWGTGPSDTQYF. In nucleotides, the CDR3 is TGTGCCAGCAGTGAATGGGGGACAGGGCCCTCAGATACGCAGTATTTT.

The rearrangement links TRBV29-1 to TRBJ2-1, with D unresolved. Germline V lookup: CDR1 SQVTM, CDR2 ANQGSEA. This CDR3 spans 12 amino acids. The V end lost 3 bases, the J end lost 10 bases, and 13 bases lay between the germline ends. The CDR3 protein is CSVEDRVSEQFF. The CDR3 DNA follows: TGCAGCGTTGAGGACCGCGTTAGCGAGCAGTTCTTC.

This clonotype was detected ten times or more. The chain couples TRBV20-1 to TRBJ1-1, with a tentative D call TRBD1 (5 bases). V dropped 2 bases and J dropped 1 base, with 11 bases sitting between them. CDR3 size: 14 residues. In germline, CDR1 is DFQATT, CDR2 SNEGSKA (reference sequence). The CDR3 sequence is CSARTGTGNTEAFF. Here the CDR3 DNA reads TGCAGTGCTAGAACCGGGACGGGGAACACTGAAGCTTTCTTT.

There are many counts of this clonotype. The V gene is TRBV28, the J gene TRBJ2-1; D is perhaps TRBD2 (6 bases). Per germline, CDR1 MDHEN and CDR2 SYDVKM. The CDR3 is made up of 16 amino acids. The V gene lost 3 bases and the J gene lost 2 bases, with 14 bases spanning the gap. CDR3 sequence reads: CASSFLVGGTYNEQFF. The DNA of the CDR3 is TGTGCCAGCAGTTTTCTTGTCGGGGGAACCTACAATGAGCAGTTCTTC.

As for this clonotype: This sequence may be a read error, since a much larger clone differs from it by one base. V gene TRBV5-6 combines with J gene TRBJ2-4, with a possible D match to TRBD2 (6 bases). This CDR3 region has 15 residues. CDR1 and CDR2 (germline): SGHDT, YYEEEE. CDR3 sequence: CANSSPGEVGNIQYF. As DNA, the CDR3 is TGTGCCAACAGCTCCCCTGGGGAGGTTGGAAACATTCAGTACTTC.

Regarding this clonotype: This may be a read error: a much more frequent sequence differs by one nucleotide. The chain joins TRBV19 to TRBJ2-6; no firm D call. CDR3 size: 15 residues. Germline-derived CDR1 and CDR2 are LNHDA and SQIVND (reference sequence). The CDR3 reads CVSSPRVLGANVLTF. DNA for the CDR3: TGTGTCAGTAGTCCCAGAGTTCTTGGGGCCAACGTCCTGACTTTC.

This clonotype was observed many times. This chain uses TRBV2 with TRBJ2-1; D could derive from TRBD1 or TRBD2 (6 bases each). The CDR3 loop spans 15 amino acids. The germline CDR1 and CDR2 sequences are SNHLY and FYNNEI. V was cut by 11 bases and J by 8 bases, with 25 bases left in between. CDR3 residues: CAGEKGGPYVDEQFF. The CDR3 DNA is TGTGCCGGAGAAAAGGGGGGCCCGTACGTCGATGAGCAGTTCTTC.

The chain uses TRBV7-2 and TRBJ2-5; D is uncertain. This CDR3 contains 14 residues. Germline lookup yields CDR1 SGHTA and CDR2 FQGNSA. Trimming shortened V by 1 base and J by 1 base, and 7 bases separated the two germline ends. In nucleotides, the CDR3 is TGTGCCAGCAGCTTAGTTCCGAGCCAAGAGACCCAGTACTTC. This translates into CASSLVPSQETQYF.

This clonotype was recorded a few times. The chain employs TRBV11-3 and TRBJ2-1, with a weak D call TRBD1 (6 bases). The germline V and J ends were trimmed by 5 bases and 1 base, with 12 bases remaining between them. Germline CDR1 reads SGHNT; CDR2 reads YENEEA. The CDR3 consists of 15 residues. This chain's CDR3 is CASSPTGGSYNEQFF. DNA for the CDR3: TGTGCCAGCAGCCCGACAGGAGGATCCTACAATGAGCAGTTCTTC.

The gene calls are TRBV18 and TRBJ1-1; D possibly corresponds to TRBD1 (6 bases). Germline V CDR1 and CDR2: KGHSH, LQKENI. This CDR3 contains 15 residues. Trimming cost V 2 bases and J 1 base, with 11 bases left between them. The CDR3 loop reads CASSPVSRGNTEAFF. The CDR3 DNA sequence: TGTGCCAGCTCACCAGTAAGCAGGGGGAACACTGAAGCTTTCTTT.

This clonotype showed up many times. Here the CDR3 reads CASSAGLFRSYNEQFF. CDR3 DNA sequence: TGTGCCAGCAGTGCAGGACTATTTAGGTCCTACAATGAGCAGTTCTTC. The J gene is TRBJ2-1, the V gene TRBV12-3 or TRBV12-4; possibly TRBD2 for D (6 bases). The CDR3 runs to 16 residues. V was clipped by 5 bases and J by 1 base, with 15 bases between them.

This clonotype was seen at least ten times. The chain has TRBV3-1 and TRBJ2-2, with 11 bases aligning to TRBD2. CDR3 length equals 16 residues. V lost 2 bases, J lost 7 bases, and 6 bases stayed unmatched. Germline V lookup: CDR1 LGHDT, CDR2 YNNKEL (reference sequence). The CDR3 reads CASSQLLAGVGGELFF. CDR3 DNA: TGTGCCAGCAGCCAACTACTAGCGGGAGTCGGCGGGGAGCTGTTTTTT.

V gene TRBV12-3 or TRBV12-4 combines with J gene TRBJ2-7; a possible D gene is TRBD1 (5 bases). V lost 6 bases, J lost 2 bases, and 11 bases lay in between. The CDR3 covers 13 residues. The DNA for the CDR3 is TGTGCCAGCAGAACCGACAGAGCCTACGAGCAGTACTTC. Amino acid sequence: CASRTDRAYEQYF.

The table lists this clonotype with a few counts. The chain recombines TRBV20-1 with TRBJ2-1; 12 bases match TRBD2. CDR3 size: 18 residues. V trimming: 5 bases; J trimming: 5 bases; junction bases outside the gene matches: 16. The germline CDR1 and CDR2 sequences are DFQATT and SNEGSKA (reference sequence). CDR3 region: CSARHLAGGQNVDNEQFF. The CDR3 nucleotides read TGCAGTGCTCGCCATCTAGCGGGAGGGCAAAATGTGGACAATGAGCAGTTCTTC.

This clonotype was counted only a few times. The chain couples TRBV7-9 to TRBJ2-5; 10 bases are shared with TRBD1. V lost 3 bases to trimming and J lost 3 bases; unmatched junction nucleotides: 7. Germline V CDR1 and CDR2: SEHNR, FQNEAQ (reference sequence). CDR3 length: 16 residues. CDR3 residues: CASSFLFGQGEETQYF. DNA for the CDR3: TGTGCCAGCAGCTTTCTGTTCGGACAGGGGGAAGAGACCCAGTACTTC.

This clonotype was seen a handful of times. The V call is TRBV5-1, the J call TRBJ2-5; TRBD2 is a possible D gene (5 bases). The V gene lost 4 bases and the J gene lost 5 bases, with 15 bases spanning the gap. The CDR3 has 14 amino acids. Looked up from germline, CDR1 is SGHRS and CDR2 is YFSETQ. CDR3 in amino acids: CASSVLSGSETQYF. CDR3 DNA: TGCGCCAGCAGCGTGCTCAGCGGCTCGGAGACCCAGTACTTC.